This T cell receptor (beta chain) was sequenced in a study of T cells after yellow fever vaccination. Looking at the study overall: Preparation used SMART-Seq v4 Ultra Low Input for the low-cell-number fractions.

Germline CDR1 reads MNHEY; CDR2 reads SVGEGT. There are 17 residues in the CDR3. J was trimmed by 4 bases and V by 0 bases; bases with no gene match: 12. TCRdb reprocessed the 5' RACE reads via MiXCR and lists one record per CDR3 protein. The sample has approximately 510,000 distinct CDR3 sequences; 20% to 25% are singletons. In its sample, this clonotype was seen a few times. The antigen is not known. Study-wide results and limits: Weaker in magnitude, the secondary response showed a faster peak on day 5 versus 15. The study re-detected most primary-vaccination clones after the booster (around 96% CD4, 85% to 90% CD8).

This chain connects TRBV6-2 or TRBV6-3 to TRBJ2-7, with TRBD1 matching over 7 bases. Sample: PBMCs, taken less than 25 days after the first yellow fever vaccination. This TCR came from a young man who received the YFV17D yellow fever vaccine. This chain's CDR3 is CASSYSRDKPTGYEQYV. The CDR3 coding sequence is TGTGCCAGCAGTTACTCGAGGGACAAACCGACAGGGTACGAGCAGTACGTC.